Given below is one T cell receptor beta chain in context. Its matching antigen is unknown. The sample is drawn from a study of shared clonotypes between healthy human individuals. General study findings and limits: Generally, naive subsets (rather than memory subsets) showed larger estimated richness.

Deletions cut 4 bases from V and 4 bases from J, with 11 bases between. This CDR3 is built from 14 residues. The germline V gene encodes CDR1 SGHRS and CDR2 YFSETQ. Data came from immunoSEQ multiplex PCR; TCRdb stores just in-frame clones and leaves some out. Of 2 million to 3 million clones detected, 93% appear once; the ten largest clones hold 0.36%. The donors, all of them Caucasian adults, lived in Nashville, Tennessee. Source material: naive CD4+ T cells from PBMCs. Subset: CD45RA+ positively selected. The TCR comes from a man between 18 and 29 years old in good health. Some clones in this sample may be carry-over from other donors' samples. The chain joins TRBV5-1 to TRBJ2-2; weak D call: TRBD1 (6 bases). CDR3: CASSTGLGTGELFF. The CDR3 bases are TGCGCCAGCAGCACAGGGCTAGGCACCGGGGAGCTGTTTTTT.